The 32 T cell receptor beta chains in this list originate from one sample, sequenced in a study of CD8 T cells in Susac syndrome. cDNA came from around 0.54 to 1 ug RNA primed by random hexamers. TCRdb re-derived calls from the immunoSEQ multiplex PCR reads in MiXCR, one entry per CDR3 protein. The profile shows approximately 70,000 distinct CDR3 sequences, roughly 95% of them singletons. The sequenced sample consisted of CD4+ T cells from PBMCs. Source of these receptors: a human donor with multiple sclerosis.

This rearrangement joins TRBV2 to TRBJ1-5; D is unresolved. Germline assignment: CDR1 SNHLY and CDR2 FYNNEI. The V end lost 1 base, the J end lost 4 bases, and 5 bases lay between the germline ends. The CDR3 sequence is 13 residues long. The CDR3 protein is CASSEVGNQPQHF. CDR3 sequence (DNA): TGTGCCAGCAGTGAAGTCGGGAATCAGCCCCAGCATTTT.

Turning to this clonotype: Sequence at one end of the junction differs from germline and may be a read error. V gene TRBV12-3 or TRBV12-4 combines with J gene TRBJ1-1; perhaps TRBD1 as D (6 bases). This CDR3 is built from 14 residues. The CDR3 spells CASSLVGGVTEVFF. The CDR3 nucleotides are TGTGCCAGCAGTTTAGTGGGGGGCGTCACTGAAGTTTTCTTT.

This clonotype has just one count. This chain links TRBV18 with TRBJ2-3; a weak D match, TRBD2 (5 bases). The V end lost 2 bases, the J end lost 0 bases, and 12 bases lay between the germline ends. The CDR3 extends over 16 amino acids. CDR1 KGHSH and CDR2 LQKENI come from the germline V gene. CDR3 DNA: TGTGCCAGCTCACCAGGACTCCGGCCTAGCACAGATACGCAGTATTTT. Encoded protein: CASSPGLRPSTDTQYF.

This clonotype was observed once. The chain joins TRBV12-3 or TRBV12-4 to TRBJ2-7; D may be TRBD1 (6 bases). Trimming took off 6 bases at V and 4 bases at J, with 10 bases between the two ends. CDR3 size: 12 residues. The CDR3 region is CASSRGQYEQYF. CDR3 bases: TGTGCCAGCAGCCGAGGACAGTACGAGCAGTACTTC.

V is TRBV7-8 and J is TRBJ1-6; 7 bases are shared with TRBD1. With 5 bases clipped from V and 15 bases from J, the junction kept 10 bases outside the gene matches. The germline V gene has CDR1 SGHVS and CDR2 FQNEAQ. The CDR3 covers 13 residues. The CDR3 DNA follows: TGTGCCAGCAGCCCACAACAGGGGCAACACCTCCACTTT. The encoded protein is CASSPQQGQHLHF.

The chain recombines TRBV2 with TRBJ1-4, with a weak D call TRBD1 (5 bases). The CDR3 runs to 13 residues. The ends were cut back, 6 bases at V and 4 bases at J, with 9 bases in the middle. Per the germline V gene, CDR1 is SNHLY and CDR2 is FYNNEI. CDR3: CASRGGYNEKLFF. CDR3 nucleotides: TGTGCCAGCAGGGGGGGTTATAATGAAAAACTGTTTTTT.

The CDR3 DNA is TGTGCGGTCGGCGGGGATGGCTACACCTTC. Its translation is CAVGGDGYTF. This chain links TRBV12-3 or TRBV12-4 with TRBJ1-2; unclear D gene. This CDR3 contains 10 residues.

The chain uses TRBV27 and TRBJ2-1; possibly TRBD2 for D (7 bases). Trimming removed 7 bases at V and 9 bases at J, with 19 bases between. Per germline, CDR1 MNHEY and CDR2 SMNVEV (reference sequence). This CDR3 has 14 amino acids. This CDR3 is CASTYRRGGGEQFF. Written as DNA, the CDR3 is TGTGCCAGCACCTACCGGAGGGGGGGCGGTGAGCAGTTCTTC.

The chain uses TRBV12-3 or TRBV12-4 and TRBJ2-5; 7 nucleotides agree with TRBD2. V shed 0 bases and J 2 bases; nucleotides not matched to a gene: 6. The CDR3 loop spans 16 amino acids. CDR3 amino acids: CASSLAPGLTQETQYF. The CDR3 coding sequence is TGTGCCAGCAGTTTAGCGCCGGGACTAACACAAGAGACCCAGTACTTC.

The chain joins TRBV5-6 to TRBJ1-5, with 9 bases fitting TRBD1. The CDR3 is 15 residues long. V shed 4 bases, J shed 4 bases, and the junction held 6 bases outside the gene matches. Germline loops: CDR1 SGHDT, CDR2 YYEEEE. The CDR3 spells CASSLRDRVNQPQHF. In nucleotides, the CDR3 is TGTGCCAGCAGCCTTCGGGACAGGGTAAATCAGCCCCAGCATTTT.

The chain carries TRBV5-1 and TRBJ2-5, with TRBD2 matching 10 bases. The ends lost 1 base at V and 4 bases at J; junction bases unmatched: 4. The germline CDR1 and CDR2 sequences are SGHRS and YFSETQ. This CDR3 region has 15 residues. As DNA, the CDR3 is TGCGCCAGCAGCTTGCTAGCGGGGGTTGCAGAGACCCAGTACTTC. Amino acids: CASSLLAGVAETQYF.

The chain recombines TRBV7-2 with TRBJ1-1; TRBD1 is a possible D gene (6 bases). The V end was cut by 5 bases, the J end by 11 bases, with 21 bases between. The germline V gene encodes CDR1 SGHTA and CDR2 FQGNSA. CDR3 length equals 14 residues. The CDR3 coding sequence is TGTGCCAGCAGCATTATGCGACAGGAGGTGGTGGCTTTCTTT. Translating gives CASSIMRQEVVAFF.

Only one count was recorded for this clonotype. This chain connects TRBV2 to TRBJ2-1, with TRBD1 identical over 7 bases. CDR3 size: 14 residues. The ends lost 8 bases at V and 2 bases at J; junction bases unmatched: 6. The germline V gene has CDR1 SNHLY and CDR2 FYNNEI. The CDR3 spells CASQRGTAYNEQFF. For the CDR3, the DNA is TGTGCCAGCCAGAGGGGGACAGCCTACAATGAGCAGTTCTTC. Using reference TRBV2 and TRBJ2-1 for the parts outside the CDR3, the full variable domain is EPEVTQTPSHQVTQMGQEVILRCVPISNHLYFYWYRQILGQKVEFLVSFYNNEISEKSEIFDDQFSVERPDGSNFTLKIRSTKLEDSAMYFCASQRGTAYNEQFFGPGTRLTVL.

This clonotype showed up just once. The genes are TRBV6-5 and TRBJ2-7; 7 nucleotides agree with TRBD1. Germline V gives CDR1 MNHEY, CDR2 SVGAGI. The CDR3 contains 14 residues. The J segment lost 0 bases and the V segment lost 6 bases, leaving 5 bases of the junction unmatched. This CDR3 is CASRGTANSYEQYF. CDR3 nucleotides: TGTGCCAGCAGAGGGACAGCTAACTCCTACGAGCAGTACTTC.

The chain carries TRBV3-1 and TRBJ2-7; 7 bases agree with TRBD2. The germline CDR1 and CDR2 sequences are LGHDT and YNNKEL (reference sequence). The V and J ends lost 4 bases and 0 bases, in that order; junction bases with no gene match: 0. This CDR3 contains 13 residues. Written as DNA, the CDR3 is TGTGCCAGCAGCCGCGGGAGCTCCTACGAGCAGTACTTC. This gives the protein CASSRGSSYEQYF.

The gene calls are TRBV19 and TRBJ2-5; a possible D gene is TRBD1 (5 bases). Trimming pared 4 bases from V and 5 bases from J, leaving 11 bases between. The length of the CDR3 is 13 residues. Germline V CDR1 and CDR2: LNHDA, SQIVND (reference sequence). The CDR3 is CASSTGIGETQYF. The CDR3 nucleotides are TGTGCCAGTAGTACAGGGATTGGGGAGACCCAGTACTTC.

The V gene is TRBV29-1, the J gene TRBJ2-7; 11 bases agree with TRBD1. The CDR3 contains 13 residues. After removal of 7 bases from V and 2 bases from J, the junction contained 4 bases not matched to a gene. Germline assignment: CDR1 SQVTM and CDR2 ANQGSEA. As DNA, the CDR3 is TGCAGCGCCCGGACAGGGGGCGCCTACGAGCAGTACTTC. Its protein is CSARTGGAYEQYF.

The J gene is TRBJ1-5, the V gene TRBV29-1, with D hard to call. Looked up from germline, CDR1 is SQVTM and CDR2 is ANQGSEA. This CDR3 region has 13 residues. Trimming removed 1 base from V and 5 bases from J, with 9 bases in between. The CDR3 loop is CSVEVEADQPQHF. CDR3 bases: TGCAGCGTTGAAGTGGAAGCCGATCAGCCCCAGCATTTT.

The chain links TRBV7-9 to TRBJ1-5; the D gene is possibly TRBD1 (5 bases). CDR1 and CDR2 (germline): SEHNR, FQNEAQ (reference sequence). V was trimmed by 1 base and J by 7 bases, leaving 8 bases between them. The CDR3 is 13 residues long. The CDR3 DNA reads TGTGCCAGCAGCTTAGAAGGGGTCCAGCCCCAGCATTTT. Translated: CASSLEGVQPQHF.

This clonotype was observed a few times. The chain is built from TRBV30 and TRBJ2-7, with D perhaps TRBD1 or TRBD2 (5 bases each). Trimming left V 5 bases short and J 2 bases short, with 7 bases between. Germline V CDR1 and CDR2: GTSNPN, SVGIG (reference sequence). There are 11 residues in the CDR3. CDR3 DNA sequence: TGTGCCTGGGGGGGTGCCTACGAGCAGTACTTC. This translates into CAWGGAYEQYF.

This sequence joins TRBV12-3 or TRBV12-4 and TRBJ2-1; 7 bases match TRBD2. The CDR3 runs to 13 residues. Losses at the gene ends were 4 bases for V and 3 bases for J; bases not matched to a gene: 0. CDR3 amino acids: CASSWTSYNEQFF. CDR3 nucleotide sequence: TGTGCCAGCAGTTGGACTAGCTACAATGAGCAGTTCTTC.

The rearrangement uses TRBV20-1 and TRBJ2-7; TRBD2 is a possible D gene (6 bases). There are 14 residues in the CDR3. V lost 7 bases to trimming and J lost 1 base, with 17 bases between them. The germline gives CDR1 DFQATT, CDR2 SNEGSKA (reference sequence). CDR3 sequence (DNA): TGCAGTGTTATCCGGGACTTACTTTCCTACGAGCAGTACTTC. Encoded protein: CSVIRDLLSYEQYF.

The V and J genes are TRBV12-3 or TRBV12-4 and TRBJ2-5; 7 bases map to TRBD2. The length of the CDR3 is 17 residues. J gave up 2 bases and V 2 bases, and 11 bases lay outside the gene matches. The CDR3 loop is CASSLTLGGLTQETQYF. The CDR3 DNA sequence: TGTGCCAGCAGTTTAACACTCGGGGGACTAACACAAGAGACCCAGTACTTC.

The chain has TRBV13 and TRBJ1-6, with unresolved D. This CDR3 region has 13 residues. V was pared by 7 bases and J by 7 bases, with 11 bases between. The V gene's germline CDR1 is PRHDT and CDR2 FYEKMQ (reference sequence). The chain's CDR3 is CASKGKGNSPLHF. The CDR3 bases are TGTGCCAGCAAAGGGAAAGGGAATTCACCCCTCCACTTT. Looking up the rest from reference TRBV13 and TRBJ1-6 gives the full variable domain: AAGVIQSPRHLIKEKRETATLKCYPIPRHDTVYWYQQGPGQDPQFLISFYEKMQSDKGSIPDRFSAQQFSDYHSELNMSSLELGDSALYFCASKGKGNSPLHFGNGTRLTVT.

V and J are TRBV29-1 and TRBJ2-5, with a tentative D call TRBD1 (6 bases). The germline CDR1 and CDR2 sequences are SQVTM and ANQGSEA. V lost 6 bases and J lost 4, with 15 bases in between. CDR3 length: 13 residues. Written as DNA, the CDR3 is TGCAGCGTCCCCAGTGCCAGGGGAGAGACCCAGTACTTC. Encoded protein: CSVPSARGETQYF.

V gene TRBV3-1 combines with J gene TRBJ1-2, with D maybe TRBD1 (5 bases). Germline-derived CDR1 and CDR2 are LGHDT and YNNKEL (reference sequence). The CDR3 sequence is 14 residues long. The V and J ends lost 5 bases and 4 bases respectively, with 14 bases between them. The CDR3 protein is CASSAGTGPYGYTF. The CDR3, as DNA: TGTGCCAGCAGCGCGGGGACGGGACCCTATGGCTACACCTTC.

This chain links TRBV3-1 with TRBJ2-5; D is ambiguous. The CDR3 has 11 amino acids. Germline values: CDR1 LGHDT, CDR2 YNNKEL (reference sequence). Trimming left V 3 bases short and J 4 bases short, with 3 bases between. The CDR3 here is CASSQIETQYF. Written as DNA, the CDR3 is TGTGCCAGCAGCCAGATAGAGACCCAGTACTTC.

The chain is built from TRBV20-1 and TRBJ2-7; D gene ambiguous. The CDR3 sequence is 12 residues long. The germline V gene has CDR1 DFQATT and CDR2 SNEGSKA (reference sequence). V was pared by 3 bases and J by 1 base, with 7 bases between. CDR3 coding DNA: TGCAGTGCTAGCTTCGGGTCCTACGAGCAGTACTTC. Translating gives CSASFGSYEQYF.

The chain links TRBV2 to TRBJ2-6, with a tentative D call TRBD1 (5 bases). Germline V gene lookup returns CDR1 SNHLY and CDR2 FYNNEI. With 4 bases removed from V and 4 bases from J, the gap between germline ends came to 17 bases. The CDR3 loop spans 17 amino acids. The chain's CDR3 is CASSGLSGARGANVLTF. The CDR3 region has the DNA TGTGCCAGCAGTGGGTTGAGTGGGGCGAGGGGGGCCAACGTCCTGACTTTC. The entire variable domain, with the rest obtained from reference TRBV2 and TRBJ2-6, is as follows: EPEVTQTPSHQVTQMGQEVILRCVPISNHLYFYWYRQILGQKVEFLVSFYNNEISEKSEIFDDQFSVERPDGSNFTLKIRSTKLEDSAMYFCASSGLSGARGANVLTFGAGSRLTVL.

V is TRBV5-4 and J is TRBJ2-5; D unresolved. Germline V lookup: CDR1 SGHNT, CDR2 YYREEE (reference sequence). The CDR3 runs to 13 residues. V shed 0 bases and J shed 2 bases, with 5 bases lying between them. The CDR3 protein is CASSLVGQETQYF. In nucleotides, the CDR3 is TGTGCCAGCAGCTTGGTGGGGCAAGAGACCCAGTACTTC.

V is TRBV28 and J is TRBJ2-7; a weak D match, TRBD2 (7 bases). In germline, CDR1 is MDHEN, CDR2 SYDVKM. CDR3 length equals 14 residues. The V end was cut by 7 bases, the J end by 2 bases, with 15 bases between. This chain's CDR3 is CASNKGGAPYEQYF. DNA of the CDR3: TGTGCCAGCAATAAGGGGGGGGCCCCCTACGAGCAGTACTTC. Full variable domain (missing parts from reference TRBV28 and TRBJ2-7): DVKVTQSSRYLVKRTGEKVFLECVQDMDHENMFWYRQDPGLGLRLIYFSYDVKMKEKGDIPEGYSVSREKKERFSLILESASTNQTSMYLCASNKGGAPYEQYFGPGTRLTVT.

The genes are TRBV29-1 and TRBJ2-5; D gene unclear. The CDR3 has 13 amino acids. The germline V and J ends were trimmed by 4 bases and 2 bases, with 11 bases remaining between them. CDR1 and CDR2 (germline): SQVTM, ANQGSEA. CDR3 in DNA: TGCAGCGTTGGGGCTAACCTACAAGAGACCCAGTACTTC. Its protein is CSVGANLQETQYF.